The 30 T cell receptor beta chains listed next were all sequenced from one sample in a study of shared clonotypes between healthy human individuals. Sequencing used immunoSEQ multiplex PCR; TCRdb keeps in-frame clones, though not all of them. The table includes just over 2,000,000 clones, roughly 96% detected once. The sample comprised naive CD4+ T cells sorted from blood. Subset of the sample: CD45RA+ positively selected. The receptor source for this set is a man aged 18 to 29 in good health.

Turning to this clone: Other DNA variants within this sample encode the same CDR3. V is TRBV11-2 and J is TRBJ2-3, with D uncertain. This CDR3 region has 14 residues. The V end was cut by 1 base, the J end by 3 bases, with 8 bases between. Germline V gene sequence: CDR1 SGHAT, CDR2 FQNNGV. The CDR3 here is CASSLAGGTDTQYF. CDR3 coding DNA: TGTGCCAGCAGCTTAGCGGGCGGTACAGATACGCAGTATTTT.

J is TRBJ2-5 and V is TRBV5-4, with TRBD2 matching 9 bases. The germline V gene has CDR1 SGHNT and CDR2 YYREEE (reference sequence). The ends lost 4 bases at V and 0 bases at J; junction bases unmatched: 4. The CDR3 loop spans 15 amino acids. CDR3 loop: CASSTGLADQETQYF. As DNA, the CDR3 is TGTGCCAGCAGCACGGGACTAGCAGACCAAGAGACCCAGTACTTC. Variable domain in full (rest from reference TRBV5-4 and TRBJ2-5): ETGVTQSPTHLIKTRGQQVTLRCSSQSGHNTVSWYQQALGQGPQFIFQYYREEENGRGNFPPRFSGLQFPNYSSELNVNALELDDSALYLCASSTGLADQETQYFGPGTRLLVL.

This chain joins TRBV7-3 and TRBJ2-1; D unclear. CDR1 is SGHTA and CDR2 is FQGTGA in the germline V gene. Trimming cost V 4 bases and J 7 bases, with 8 bases left between them. The CDR3 length is 12 residues. The CDR3 DNA sequence: TGTGCCAGCAGCTCGGGCCTTAATGAGCAGTTCTTC. This encodes CASSSGLNEQFF.

The chain carries TRBV10-3 and TRBJ2-3; D is perhaps TRBD2 (5 bases). V was pared by 3 bases and J by 0 bases, with 10 bases between. The CDR3 sequence is 15 residues long. CDR1 is ENHRY and CDR2 is SYGVKD in the germline V gene. The chain's CDR3 is CAISDLTTSTDTQYF. The CDR3 DNA sequence: TGTGCCATCAGTGATCTGACTACCAGCACAGATACGCAGTATTTT.

This clone showed up just once. The V call is TRBV6-1, the J call TRBJ2-1; 12 bases are a match to TRBD2. Trimming took 0 bases from V and 12 from J; bases not matched to a gene: 12. The CDR3 sequence is 17 residues long. Germline V lookup: CDR1 MNHNS, CDR2 SASEGT. The CDR3 is CASSEAGLASGGGRQFF. DNA of the CDR3: TGTGCCAGCAGTGAAGCGGGTTTGGCTAGCGGGGGGGGTCGGCAGTTCTTC.

The genes are TRBV23-1 and TRBJ1-5; D is possibly TRBD1 (5 bases). TRBV23-1 falls under the ORF class, with uncertain function. The CDR3 sequence is 16 residues long. The V and J ends lost 6 bases and 2 bases respectively, with 17 bases between them. This chain's CDR3 is CASSRRDWGGNQPQHF. The CDR3 bases are TGCGCCAGCAGCCGTCGGGATTGGGGCGGCAATCAGCCCCAGCATTTT.

V and J are TRBV7-9 and TRBJ2-1; 9 bases line up with TRBD2. The V gene's germline CDR1 is SEHNR and CDR2 FQNEAQ (reference sequence). The trim removed 5 bases at V and 0 bases at J, leaving 14 bases unmatched. The CDR3 spans 19 residues. The CDR3 reads CASSDPGLAGLSSYNEQFF. The CDR3 region has the DNA TGTGCCAGCAGCGACCCGGGGCTAGCGGGACTAAGCTCCTACAATGAGCAGTTCTTC.

This chain joins TRBV29-1 and TRBJ2-7, with D possibly being TRBD1 (6 bases). The germline CDR1 and CDR2 sequences are SQVTM and ANQGSEA. Trimming removed 2 bases from V and 4 bases from J, with 21 bases in between. The CDR3 consists of 16 residues. The CDR3 is CSVERLGATNGYEQYF. As DNA, the CDR3 is TGCAGCGTTGAAAGGTTGGGGGCCACCAATGGGTACGAGCAGTACTTC.

This chain links TRBV6-1 with TRBJ2-7, with unresolved D. V dropped 4 bases and J dropped 1 base, with 8 bases sitting between them. The CDR3 contains 13 residues. CDR1 MNHNS and CDR2 SASEGT come from the germline V gene. The CDR3 bases are TGTGCCAGCAGTGTTGAGCTATCCTACGAGCAGTACTTC. It encodes CASSVELSYEQYF.

V is TRBV6-6 and J is TRBJ1-4; no definite D call. CDR1 MNHNY and CDR2 SVGAGI come from the germline V gene (reference sequence). This CDR3 spans 14 amino acids. V dropped 0 bases and J dropped 8 bases, with 10 bases sitting between them. This CDR3 is CASSYSTRAEKLFF. CDR3 sequence (DNA): TGTGCCAGCAGTTACTCGACGAGGGCAGAAAAACTGTTTTTT.

The chain couples TRBV30 to TRBJ1-6, with D hard to call. The CDR3 loop spans 14 amino acids. V was cut by 0 bases and J by 6 bases, with 9 bases left in between. Germline CDR1 and CDR2: GTSNPN and SVGIG (reference sequence). The DNA for the CDR3 is TGTGCCTGGAGTGTTACATATGTTAATTCACCCCTCCACTTT. Translation: CAWSVTYVNSPLHF.

This chain connects TRBV6-1 to TRBJ2-7; D not resolved. V lost 5 bases and J 6 bases, leaving 8 bases between the germline ends. CDR1 is MNHNS, CDR2 SASEGT, per germline. The CDR3 runs to 11 residues. In DNA, the CDR3 is TGTGCCAGCAGTATCAGACGCGAGCAGTACTTC. This encodes CASSIRREQYF.

This clone appeared a single time. V and J are TRBV6-5 and TRBJ1-4, with TRBD1 as a possible D gene (5 bases). The germline gives CDR1 MNHEY, CDR2 SVGAGI. The CDR3 has 14 residues. Trimming stripped 6 bases from V and 0 bases from J, with 8 bases between. The CDR3: CASRDSATNEKLFF. In nucleotides, the CDR3 is TGTGCCAGCAGAGACAGTGCAACTAATGAAAAACTGTTTTTT.

V usage is TRBV4-3 and J usage is TRBJ1-1; 8 bases agree with TRBD1. Germline values: CDR1 LGHNA, CDR2 YSLEER. Trimming at V came to 1 base and at J to 3 bases, leaving 7 bases not matched to a gene. The CDR3 runs 16 residues. This CDR3 reads CASSQVTGGGDTEAFF. The CDR3 bases are TGCGCCAGCAGCCAAGTTACAGGGGGGGGAGACACTGAAGCTTTCTTT.

The genes are TRBV29-1 and TRBJ2-1; 7 positions agree with TRBD2. With V trimmed by 3 bases and J by 3 bases, 11 bases remained unmatched. Germline CDR1 is SQVTM and CDR2 is ANQGSEA. The CDR3 runs 16 residues. CDR3 in DNA: TGCAGCGTTGACAAGAAGGGAGCGGGATTCTACAATGAGCAGTTCTTC. Translation gives CSVDKKGAGFYNEQFF.

The chain couples TRBV18 to TRBJ2-1; 11 nucleotides match TRBD1. This CDR3 is 15 amino acids long. Germline assignment: CDR1 KGHSH and CDR2 LQKENI. Trimming removed 3 bases from V and 6 bases from J; junction bases left unmatched: 4. In DNA, the CDR3 is TGTGCCAGCTCACCCGGACAGGGGGCCGGCAATGAGCAGTTCTTC. Translation: CASSPGQGAGNEQFF.

V usage is TRBV28 and J usage is TRBJ2-7; no reliable D call. Trimming pared 6 bases from V and 3 bases from J, leaving 12 bases between. The V gene's germline CDR1 is MDHEN and CDR2 SYDVKM. The length of the CDR3 is 13 residues. CDR3 protein: CASRIGLDYEQYF. CDR3 DNA: TGTGCCAGCAGAATTGGGCTCGACTACGAGCAGTACTTC. The whole variable domain, remainder taken from reference TRBV28 and TRBJ2-7, is DVKVTQSSRYLVKRTGEKVFLECVQDMDHENMFWYRQDPGLGLRLIYFSYDVKMKEKGDIPEGYSVSREKKERFSLILESASTNQTSMYLCASRIGLDYEQYFGPGTRLTVT.

This chain uses TRBV7-9 with TRBJ1-6, with a possible D match to TRBD1 (5 bases). Per the germline V gene, CDR1 is SEHNR and CDR2 is FQNEAQ (reference sequence). Trimming took 1 base from V and 5 from J, leaving 9 bases between them. CDR3 length: 15 residues. CDR3 sequence: CASSLGGRNNSPLHF. The CDR3 bases are TGTGCCAGCAGCTTAGGGGGACGGAATAATTCACCCCTCCACTTT.

V and J are TRBV9 and TRBJ1-2; TRBD1 agrees at 10 bases. CDR1 and CDR2 (germline): SGDLS, YYNGEE. V dropped 3 bases and J dropped 7; count of bases not matched to a gene: 9. The CDR3 consists of 15 residues. The CDR3 nucleotides are TGTGCCAGCAGCGCCCCCGGGACAGGGGATACTGGCTACACCTTC. Residues: CASSAPGTGDTGYTF.

With respect to this clone: Other DNA sequences in the sample encode the same CDR3. This chain joins TRBV2 and TRBJ2-3, with 10 bases that match TRBD2. J gave up 1 base and V 6 bases, and 1 base lay outside the gene matches. Germline assignment: CDR1 SNHLY and CDR2 FYNNEI. This CDR3 spans 14 amino acids. The CDR3 region has the DNA TGTGCCAGCAGAGGACTAGCGGGCACAGATACGCAGTATTTT. It codes for CASRGLAGTDTQYF.

V gene TRBV7-2 combines with J gene TRBJ2-1, with 15 positions matching TRBD2. The germline V gene encodes CDR1 SGHTA and CDR2 FQGNSA. This CDR3 contains 18 residues. Trimming removed 6 bases from V and 7 bases from J; junction bases left unmatched: 13. CDR3 nucleotides: TGTGCCAGCAGTAACATACCGGGACTAGCGGGAGGAGGGAATGAGCAGTTCTTC. Its protein is CASSNIPGLAGGGNEQFF.

The genes are TRBV6-1 and TRBJ2-7; D gene ambiguous. CDR1 MNHNS and CDR2 SASEGT come from the germline V gene. The CDR3 sequence is 15 residues long. Between the trimmed V and J ends, which lost 5 bases and 5 bases, there was a span of 19 bases. DNA for the CDR3: TGTGCCAGCAGTCTCTTCCGGCCCACGAACAACGAGCAGTACTTC. It yields the protein CASSLFRPTNNEQYF.

With respect to this clone: Other DNA sequences from this sample encode an identical CDR3 as well. The chain couples TRBV5-4 to TRBJ2-5; 7 positions agree with TRBD1. The V gene's germline CDR1 is SGHNT and CDR2 YYREEE (reference sequence). V lost 5 bases and J lost 1; bases outside the gene matches: 5. This CDR3 has 14 residues. The CDR3 DNA follows: TGTGCCAGCAGTTTTACAGGGGCCCAAGAGACCCAGTACTTC. Amino acid sequence: CASSFTGAQETQYF.

The chain has TRBV6-4 and TRBJ1-5; the D is unclear. Germline CDR1 and CDR2: MRHNA and SNTAGT. This CDR3 has 15 amino acids. Deletions cut 3 bases from V and 0 bases from J, with 9 bases between. DNA of the CDR3: TGTGCCAGCAGTGATCAAGGTAATAGCAATCAGCCCCAGCATTTT. Translated, it gives CASSDQGNSNQPQHF.

The V and J genes are TRBV29-1 and TRBJ1-5; perhaps TRBD1 as D (5 bases). The CDR3 has 13 amino acids. Germline values: CDR1 SQVTM, CDR2 ANQGSEA. With 4 bases removed from V and 4 bases from J, the gap between germline ends came to 11 bases. The CDR3 sequence: CSVASGENQPQHF. In nucleotides, the CDR3 is TGCAGCGTTGCCTCGGGGGAGAATCAGCCCCAGCATTTT.

CDR3 sequence: CAISPTDLNTGELFF. The CDR3 coding sequence is TGTGCCATCAGTCCGACGGACCTGAACACCGGGGAGCTGTTTTTT. V usage is TRBV10-3 and J usage is TRBJ2-2; D is unresolved. Germline V gene data show CDR1 as ENHRY and CDR2 as SYGVKD. The CDR3 is 15 residues long. The V gene lost 5 bases and the J gene lost 1 base, with 11 bases spanning the gap.

V usage is TRBV6-5 and J usage is TRBJ2-1, with 13 bases fitting TRBD2. Trimming at V came to 10 bases and at J to 10 bases, leaving 13 bases not matched to a gene. The CDR3 contains 15 residues. CDR1 MNHEY and CDR2 SVGAGI come from the germline V gene. The CDR3 spells CATYETSGGPREQFF. As DNA, the CDR3 is TGTGCCACCTACGAGACTAGCGGGGGGCCACGCGAGCAGTTCTTC.

A word on this clone: Other DNA sequences in the sample encode the same CDR3. The rearrangement links TRBV5-1 to TRBJ2-1; tentatively, D is TRBD1 (6 bases). The CDR3 has 15 residues. V shed 2 bases and J shed 2 bases, with 11 bases lying between them. Germline-derived CDR1 and CDR2 are SGHRS and YFSETQ. As DNA, the CDR3 is TGCGCCAGCAGCTTCACTGGGGGCGCCTACAATGAGCAGTTCTTC. Residues: CASSFTGGAYNEQFF.

The chain is built from TRBV28 and TRBJ1-2, with TRBD1 identical over 9 bases. There are 14 residues in the CDR3. Germline V gene sequence: CDR1 MDHEN, CDR2 SYDVKM. The ends lost 5 bases at V and 6 bases at J; junction bases unmatched: 7. The CDR3 DNA reads as TGTGCCAGCAGTATCTCGGACAGGGGCCATGGCTACACCTTC. Encoded protein: CASSISDRGHGYTF.

The V and J genes are TRBV2 and TRBJ2-3; 8 positions match TRBD1. From germline, CDR1 is SNHLY and CDR2 FYNNEI. V was clipped by 8 bases and J by 4 bases; unmatched bases: 5. This CDR3 comprises 13 residues. CDR3 protein: CASAGGEADTQYF. The DNA for the CDR3 is TGTGCCAGCGCAGGGGGCGAGGCAGATACGCAGTATTTT.